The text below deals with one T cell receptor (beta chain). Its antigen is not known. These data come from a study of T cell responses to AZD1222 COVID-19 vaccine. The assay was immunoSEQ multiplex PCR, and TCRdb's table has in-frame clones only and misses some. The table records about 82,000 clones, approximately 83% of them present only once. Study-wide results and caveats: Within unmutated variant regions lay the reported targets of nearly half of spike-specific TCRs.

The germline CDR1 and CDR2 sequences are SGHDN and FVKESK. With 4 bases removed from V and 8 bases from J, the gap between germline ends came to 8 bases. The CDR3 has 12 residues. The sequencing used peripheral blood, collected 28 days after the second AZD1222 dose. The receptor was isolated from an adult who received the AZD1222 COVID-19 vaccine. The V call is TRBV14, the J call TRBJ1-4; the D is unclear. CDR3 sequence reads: CASSPGFEKLFF. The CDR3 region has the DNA TGTGCCAGCAGCCCGGGATTCGAAAAACTGTTTTTT.